This T cell receptor (beta chain) was sequenced during a study of blood T cell repertoires in COVID-19. Sequencing was performed with immunoSEQ multiplex PCR; in TCRdb, only in-frame clones are kept and a portion is missing. The repertoire holds around 500,000 clones, approximately 83% seen once, with about 3% in the top ten. The germline V gene encodes CDR1 SGHKS and CDR2 YYEKEE (reference sequence). The CDR3 has 14 amino acids. Between the trimmed V and J ends, which lost 4 bases and 7 bases, there was a span of 17 bases. The chain combines TRBV5-5 with TRBJ1-2; D is possibly TRBD1 (6 bases). The source is a human donor in a cohort sampled during active COVID-19. The sample consisted of peripheral blood. This CDR3 reads CASSLQGSSGGYTF. The CDR3 DNA sequence: TGTGCCAGCAGCCTACAGGGAAGTTCGGGTGGCTACACCTTC. Using reference TRBV5-5 and TRBJ1-2 for the parts outside the CDR3, the full variable domain is DAGVTQSPTHLIKTRGQQVTLRCSPISGHKSVSWYQQVLGQGPQFIFQYYEKEERGRGNFPDRFSARQFPNYSSELNVNALLLGDSALYLCASSLQGSSGGYTFGSGTRLTVV.